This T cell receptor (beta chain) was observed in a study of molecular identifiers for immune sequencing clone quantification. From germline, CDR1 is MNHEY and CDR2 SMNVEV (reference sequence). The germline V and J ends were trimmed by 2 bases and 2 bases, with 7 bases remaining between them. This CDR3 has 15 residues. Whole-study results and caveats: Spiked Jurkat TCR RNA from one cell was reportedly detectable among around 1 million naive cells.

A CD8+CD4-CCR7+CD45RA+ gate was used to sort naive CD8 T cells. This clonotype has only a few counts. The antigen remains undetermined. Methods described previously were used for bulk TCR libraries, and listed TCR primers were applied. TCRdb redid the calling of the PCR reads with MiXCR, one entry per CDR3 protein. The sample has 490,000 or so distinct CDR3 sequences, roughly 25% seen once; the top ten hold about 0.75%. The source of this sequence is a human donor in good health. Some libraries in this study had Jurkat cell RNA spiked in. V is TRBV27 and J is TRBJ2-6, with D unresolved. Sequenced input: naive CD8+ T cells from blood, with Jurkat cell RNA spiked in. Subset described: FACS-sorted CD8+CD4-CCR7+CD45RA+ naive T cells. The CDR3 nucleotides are TGTGCCAGCAGTTTAATTACAGCTGGGGCCAACGTCCTGACTTTC. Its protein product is CASSLITAGANVLTF.